This TCR delta chain was retrieved from a study of fetal and pediatric gammadelta thymocytes (dated by TCRdb to between 2022 and 2023). Study-wide context: To strengthen a single-cell study of gammadelta thymocyte development, the researchers used bulk gammadelta thymocyte repertoires that mixed previously published data with newly generated, unpublished data. The set of bulk gammadelta thymocyte repertoires included around ten subjects in total: 3 fetal thymus donors and 7 pediatric thymus donors. Bulk gammadelta thymocyte repertoires combined previously published data (refs 27,28) with unpublished data. To increase subject numbers and strengthen the CDR3 publicity analysis, bulk TCR repertoire data were added. On the study overall, not on this receptor specifically: Compared with post-natal repertoires, fetal gammadelta thymocyte repertoires were previously reported to be enriched for TRDV2, TRGV8 and TRGV9 usage, low N additions and public CDR3s.

Staining of thymocytes was performed with Zombie NIR viability dye and with antibodies against CD3 (UCHT1), TCRgammadelta (11F2), TCRVgamma9 (IMMU360) and TCRVdelta2 (IMMU389). From human fetal and pediatric thymuses, sorted Vgamma9Vdelta2 and nonVgamma9Vdelta2 gammadelta thymocytes were used to generate bulk TRD and TRG CDR3 repertoires separately. Pediatric thymus tissue was obtained in Belgium from children undergoing cardiac surgery. The ages of the pediatric thymus donors in the study ranged between about 1 and 11 years. As previously described, thymic cell suspensions were prepared from both fetal and post-natal thymuses. Vgamma9Vdelta2 thymocytes were sorted as cells that were CD3+ gammadeltaTCR+ Vgamma9+ Vdelta2+. Cells were sorted on a FACS Aria III cell sorter (BD Biosciences). Sequencing was carried out with an Illumina MiSeq. As for how the authors treated the data: For publicity analysis, the Vgamma9Vdelta2 and nonVgamma9Vdelta2 bulk CDR3 files were merged for each subject into one combined repertoire per subject. Using base R and dplyr, each CDR3 amino acid sequence was checked across 9 single-cell datasets and roughly nine bulk repertoires to give a publicity score ranging from 0 to 19. Clones were re-identified by TCRdb from the public reads with CATT, and rows with the same DNA were merged. The V and J calls, along with clone size, are taken from TCRdb and not from the paper's own processing. For this sample the table gives some 600 delta-chain clones, of which around a third were detected only once. 20% of the sample goes to the ten largest clones.

This clone is medium-sized (0.01 to 0.1%) in its sample. Its antigen specificity is not known. Per-base quality was not reported, and no clone a single base away is much larger than it. From the cysteine through the phenylalanine, the CDR3 covers 17 amino acids. Left in the record is the CDR3 DNA by itself, 51 bases read in frame from the first base. V drops 0 bases and J drops 0 bases, leaving 16 bases in between. Via the germline V gene, CDR1 is GEAIGNYY and CDR2 EKD. Material for sequencing was Vgamma9Vdelta2 gamma-delta T cells from the thymus. This specimen's cell subset or site label, interpreted: sorted CD3+gammadeltaTCR+Vgamma9+Vdelta2+ thymocytes. The rearrangement joined TRDV2 to TRDJ1, with TRDD3 tentatively as D gene (6 bases match). This clonotype was sampled from a child who underwent cardiac surgery and was recorded as healthy. The encoded CDR3 is CACDTVGIPPYTDKLIF. The nucleotide sequence is given as TGTGCCTGTGACACCGTGGGGATTCCCCCGTACACCGATAAACTCATCTTT.